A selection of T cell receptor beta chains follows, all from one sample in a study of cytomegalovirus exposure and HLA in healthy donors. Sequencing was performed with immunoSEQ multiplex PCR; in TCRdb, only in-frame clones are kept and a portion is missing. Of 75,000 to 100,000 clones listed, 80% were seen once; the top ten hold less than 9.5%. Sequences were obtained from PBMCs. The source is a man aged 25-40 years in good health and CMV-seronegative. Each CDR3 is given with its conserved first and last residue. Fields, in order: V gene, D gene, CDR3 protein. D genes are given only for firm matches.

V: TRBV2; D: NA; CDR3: CASARQETQYF
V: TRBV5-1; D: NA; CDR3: CASSLGGRTDTQYF
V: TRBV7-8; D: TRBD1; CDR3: CASSLDFSGTGYYGYTF
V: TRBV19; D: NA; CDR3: CASSIPTRSGDSPLHF
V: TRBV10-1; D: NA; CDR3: CASSDSITSTDTQYF
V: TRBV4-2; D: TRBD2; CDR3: CASSQSGGGTDTQYF
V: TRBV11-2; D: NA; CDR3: CASSSVRDTPNYGYTF
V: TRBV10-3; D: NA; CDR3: CAHRGGNEQFF
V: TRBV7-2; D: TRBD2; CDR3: CASSSGLAEGTDTQYF
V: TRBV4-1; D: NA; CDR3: CASSQSKTVNYGYTF
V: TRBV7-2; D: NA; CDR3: CASSLRGGPPYEQYF
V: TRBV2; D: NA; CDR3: CASSEAGYKRTEAFF
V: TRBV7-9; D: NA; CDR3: CASSLAAGTYEQYF
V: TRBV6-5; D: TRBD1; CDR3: CASSYDRDYGYTF
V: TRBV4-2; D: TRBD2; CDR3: CASSQGVGSGGGGELFF
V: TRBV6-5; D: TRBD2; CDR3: CASGSGREFETQYF
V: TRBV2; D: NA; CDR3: CASRYQGRNEKLFF
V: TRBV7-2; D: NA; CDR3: CASSLRQTQMNTEAFF
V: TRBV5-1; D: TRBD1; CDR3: CASSFGQVNTGELFF
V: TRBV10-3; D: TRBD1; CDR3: CAIRFRDSDILTF
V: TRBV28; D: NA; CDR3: CASSFQNYEQYF
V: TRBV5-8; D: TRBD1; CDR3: CASSYGTAKETQYF
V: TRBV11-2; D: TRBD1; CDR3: CASSSDWRRGGYSPLHF
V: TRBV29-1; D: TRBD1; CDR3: CSVEDSGTGGRYEQYF
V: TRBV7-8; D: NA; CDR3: CASSLVGAGNTEAFF
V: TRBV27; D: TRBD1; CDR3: CASSLPRTGPEIVISNQPQHF
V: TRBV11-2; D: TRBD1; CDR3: CASSVRGNGNTIYF
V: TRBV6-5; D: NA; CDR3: CASRQGPEAFF
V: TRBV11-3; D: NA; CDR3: CASSYQQGGEQFF
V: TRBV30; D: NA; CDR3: CAWSAPNSRRSDQPQHF
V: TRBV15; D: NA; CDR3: CATSRDTGSPYEQYF
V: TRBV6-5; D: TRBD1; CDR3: CASSYVAGGVGNEAFF
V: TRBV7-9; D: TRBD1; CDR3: CASSLPRTGGPEQFF
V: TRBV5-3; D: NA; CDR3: CARNPKVGRYLAEAFF
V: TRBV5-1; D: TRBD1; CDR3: CASSLRQGYEQYF
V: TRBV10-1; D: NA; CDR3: CAVPYLNTGELFF